This note documents a single T cell receptor (beta chain) sequence. Its target is not known. The data derive from a study of shared clonotypes between healthy human individuals. This CDR3 spans 14 amino acids. Germline V gene data show CDR1 as SGHDN and CDR2 as FVKESK. V lost 6 bases and J lost 0, with 9 bases in between. The assay was carried out at the deep level. Sequencing was performed with immunoSEQ multiplex PCR; in TCRdb, only in-frame clones are kept and a portion is missing. The sample lists over a million clones; roughly 80% were seen once. The study's findings and limits: Among donors, sharing of clonotypes was expected to be affected by sequencing depth.

The genes are TRBV14 and TRBJ1-3; no clear D gene. This TCR derives from a man in his late teens or twenties in good health. What was sequenced was memory CD4+ T cells sorted from blood. The sample's subset: CD45RA-negative fraction. Here the CDR3 reads CASRPGSSGNTIYF. The CDR3 DNA reads as TGTGCCAGCAGACCGGGCTCCTCTGGAAACACCATATATTTT.